The rows below give T cell receptor beta chains drawn from one sample of a study of Graves' ophthalmopathy and Graves' hyperthyroidism. One entry per CDR3 protein, called by TCRdb with MiXCR from the multiplex PCR reads. The sample includes more than 550,000 distinct CDR3 sequences, about 40% of them seen just once. Material: peripheral blood. These TCRs come from an adult man with Graves' ophthalmopathy. CDR3s include the opening cysteine and the closing phenylalanine or tryptophan. A D gene is named only where the DNA matches it firmly. Clone size appears in some rows only: once, few, many, or a class for an expanded clone.

j_call: TRBJ1-1
clone_size: many
d_call: .
v_call: TRBV7-8
cdr3_aa: CASSLDRAATEAFF
cdr3_nt: TGTGCCAGCAGCTTAGACAGGGCGGCCACTGAAGCTTTCTTT

j_call: TRBJ1-2
clone_size: many
d_call: .
v_call: TRBV2
cdr3_aa: CASSEVKGRDYYGYTF
cdr3_nt: TGTGCCAGCAGTGAAGTAAAGGGTCGGGACTATTATGGCTACACCTTC

j_call: TRBJ1-2
clone_size: .
d_call: .
v_call: TRBV29-1
cdr3_aa: CSAGEARAPYGYTF
cdr3_nt: TGCAGCGCCGGGGAGGCGCGAGCCCCGTATGGCTACACCTTC

j_call: TRBJ1-4
clone_size: .
d_call: .
v_call: TRBV9
cdr3_aa: CASSPAIGSGKLFF
cdr3_nt: TGTGCCAGCAGCCCCGCCATAGGGAGCGGAAAACTGTTTTTT

j_call: TRBJ2-7
clone_size: .
d_call: TRBD1
v_call: TRBV10-3
cdr3_aa: CASSYGPSGTEEYF
cdr3_nt: TGTGCCAGCAGTTACGGACCATCCGGGACAGAGGAGTACTTC

j_call: TRBJ2-5
clone_size: .
d_call: TRBD2
v_call: TRBV7-2
cdr3_aa: CASSLGAGGPRETQYF
cdr3_nt: TGTGCCAGCAGCTTAGGAGCGGGAGGGCCGCGAGAGACCCAGTACTTC

j_call: TRBJ1-2
clone_size: many
d_call: TRBD1
v_call: TRBV20-1
cdr3_aa: CSAGSGTGRDGYTF
cdr3_nt: TGCAGTGCTGGGTCCGGGACAGGGAGGGATGGCTACACCTTC

j_call: TRBJ1-1
clone_size: .
d_call: TRBD1
v_call: TRBV4-1
cdr3_aa: CASSQDLAGTVNTEAFF
cdr3_nt: TGCGCCAGCAGCCAAGATTTGGCGGGGACAGTGAACACTGAAGCTTTCTTT

j_call: TRBJ1-2
clone_size: many
d_call: .
v_call: TRBV25-1
cdr3_aa: CASSRQGRAGYTF
cdr3_nt: TGTGCCAGCAGTCGCCAGGGGAGGGCTGGCTACACCTTC

j_call: TRBJ1-2
clone_size: few
d_call: TRBD1
v_call: TRBV3-1
cdr3_aa: CASSHGTGPGYTF
cdr3_nt: TGTGCCAGCAGCCACGGGACAGGGCCTGGCTACACCTTC

j_call: TRBJ1-4
clone_size: many
d_call: .
v_call: TRBV6-6
cdr3_aa: CASSYAAGVLQKLFF
cdr3_nt: TGTGCCAGCAGTTACGCTGCAGGAGTTCTTCAAAAACTGTTTTTT

j_call: TRBJ1-2
clone_size: many
d_call: TRBD1
v_call: TRBV2
cdr3_aa: CASSTTGGGYYGYTF
cdr3_nt: TGTGCCAGCAGTACTACAGGGGGCGGCTACTATGGCTACACCTTC

j_call: TRBJ2-2
clone_size: many
d_call: .
v_call: TRBV25-1
cdr3_aa: CASNGGRGNTGELFF
cdr3_nt: TGTGCCAGCAATGGGGGGAGAGGAAACACCGGGGAGCTGTTTTTT

j_call: TRBJ1-6
clone_size: few
d_call: .
v_call: TRBV28
cdr3_aa: CASSFGGSSYNSPLHF
cdr3_nt: TGTGCCAGCAGTTTTGGAGGGAGCTCCTATAATTCACCCCTCCACTTT

j_call: TRBJ2-2
clone_size: .
d_call: TRBD1
v_call: TRBV7-9
cdr3_aa: CASSLGQGAFGELFF
cdr3_nt: TGTGCCAGCAGCTTAGGGCAGGGGGCCTTCGGGGAGCTGTTTTTT

j_call: TRBJ2-5
clone_size: few
d_call: .
v_call: TRBV6-6
cdr3_aa: CASSYLSGNWETQYF
cdr3_nt: TGTGCCAGCAGTTACCTGAGTGGGAACTGGGAGACCCAGTACTTC

j_call: TRBJ2-6
clone_size: .
d_call: TRBD1
v_call: TRBV27
cdr3_aa: CASGTGGAFSGANVLTF
cdr3_nt: TGTGCCAGCGGTACAGGGGGCGCTTTCTCTGGGGCCAACGTCCTGACTTTC

j_call: TRBJ2-7
clone_size: .
d_call: TRBD1
v_call: TRBV10-3
cdr3_aa: CAIRMDRGTYEQYF
cdr3_nt: TGTGCCATCAGGATGGACAGGGGGACCTACGAGCAGTACTTC

j_call: TRBJ2-7
clone_size: few
d_call: .
v_call: TRBV7-2
cdr3_aa: CASSTPEGRNLLGHEQYF
cdr3_nt: TGTGCCAGCAGCACCCCGGAGGGCCGAAATCTCCTAGGCCACGAGCAGTACTTC

j_call: TRBJ2-5
clone_size: .
d_call: .
v_call: TRBV5-1
cdr3_aa: CASSRSGRGQEAQYF
cdr3_nt: TGCGCCAGCAGCCGATCAGGCCGGGGGCAAGAGGCCCAGTACTTC

j_call: TRBJ1-1
clone_size: .
d_call: .
v_call: TRBV6-5
cdr3_aa: CASSLLSTRTLEGEAFF
cdr3_nt: TGTGCCAGCAGCTTGCTATCAACAAGGACCCTCGAGGGAGAAGCTTTCTTT

j_call: TRBJ2-1
clone_size: .
d_call: .
v_call: TRBV7-9
cdr3_aa: CASSLGPYEQFF
cdr3_nt: TGTGCCAGCAGTTTGGGGCCCTATGAGCAGTTCTTC

j_call: TRBJ2-7
clone_size: many
d_call: TRBD1
v_call: TRBV2
cdr3_aa: CASSWTGALGEQYF
cdr3_nt: TGTGCCAGCAGTTGGACAGGGGCCTTGGGCGAGCAGTACTTC

j_call: TRBJ2-2
clone_size: .
d_call: TRBD2
v_call: TRBV7-9
cdr3_aa: CASSRKGTSEGTGELFF
cdr3_nt: TGTGCCAGCAGCCGAAAGGGGACTAGCGAGGGCACCGGGGAGCTGTTTTTT

j_call: TRBJ1-5
clone_size: .
d_call: .
v_call: TRBV2
cdr3_aa: CASSEQGGRETQHF
cdr3_nt: TGTGCCAGCAGTGAACAGGGAGGGCGGGAGACCCAGCATTTT

j_call: TRBJ1-6
clone_size: .
d_call: .
v_call: TRBV10-3
cdr3_aa: CASSDSESSPLHF
cdr3_nt: TGTGCCAGCAGTGACTCGGAGAGTTCACCCCTCCACTTT

j_call: TRBJ1-5
clone_size: .
d_call: TRBD1
v_call: TRBV24-1
cdr3_aa: CATSCLGQGYQPQHF
cdr3_nt: TGTGCCACCAGCTGCCTGGGACAGGGCTATCAGCCCCAGCATTTT

j_call: TRBJ1-2
clone_size: many
d_call: .
v_call: TRBV29-1
cdr3_aa: CSVGVFYGYTF
cdr3_nt: TGCAGCGTGGGGGTCTTCTATGGCTACACCTTC

j_call: TRBJ2-7
clone_size: few
d_call: .
v_call: TRBV6-5
cdr3_aa: CACGANTYEQYF
cdr3_nt: TGTGCCTGCGGAGCCAATACCTACGAGCAGTACTTC

j_call: TRBJ1-2
clone_size: .
d_call: .
v_call: TRBV7-9
cdr3_aa: CASSSTGAVYGYTF
cdr3_nt: TGTGCCAGCAGCTCCACGGGGGCTGTCTATGGCTACACCTTC

j_call: TRBJ1-1
clone_size: few
d_call: .
v_call: TRBV20-1
cdr3_aa: CSARQGLGGTEAFF
cdr3_nt: TGCAGTGCTAGACAGGGTCTGGGAGGCACTGAAGCTTTCTTT

j_call: TRBJ2-5
clone_size: many
d_call: TRBD2
v_call: TRBV9
cdr3_aa: CASSLGLWETQYF
cdr3_nt: TGTGCCAGCAGCTTGGGACTATGGGAGACCCAGTACTTC

j_call: TRBJ2-2
clone_size: many
d_call: TRBD1
v_call: TRBV7-6
cdr3_aa: CASSQRTGGSGELFF
cdr3_nt: TGTGCCAGCAGCCAACGGACAGGGGGCAGCGGGGAGCTGTTTTTT

j_call: TRBJ2-7
clone_size: few
d_call: .
v_call: TRBV19
cdr3_aa: CASRDRDKSSYEQYF
cdr3_nt: TGTGCCAGTAGGGACCGGGACAAGAGCTCCTACGAGCAGTACTTC

j_call: TRBJ2-2
clone_size: many
d_call: TRBD2
v_call: TRBV2
cdr3_aa: CASSSSGNTGELFF
cdr3_nt: TGTGCCAGCAGCTCTAGCGGAAACACCGGGGAGCTGTTTTTT

j_call: TRBJ1-2
clone_size: .
d_call: TRBD1
v_call: TRBV10-1
cdr3_aa: CASSDRRTPLDRGNYGYTF
cdr3_nt: TGCGCCAGCAGTGATAGACGGACACCACTGGACAGGGGGAACTATGGCTACACCTTC